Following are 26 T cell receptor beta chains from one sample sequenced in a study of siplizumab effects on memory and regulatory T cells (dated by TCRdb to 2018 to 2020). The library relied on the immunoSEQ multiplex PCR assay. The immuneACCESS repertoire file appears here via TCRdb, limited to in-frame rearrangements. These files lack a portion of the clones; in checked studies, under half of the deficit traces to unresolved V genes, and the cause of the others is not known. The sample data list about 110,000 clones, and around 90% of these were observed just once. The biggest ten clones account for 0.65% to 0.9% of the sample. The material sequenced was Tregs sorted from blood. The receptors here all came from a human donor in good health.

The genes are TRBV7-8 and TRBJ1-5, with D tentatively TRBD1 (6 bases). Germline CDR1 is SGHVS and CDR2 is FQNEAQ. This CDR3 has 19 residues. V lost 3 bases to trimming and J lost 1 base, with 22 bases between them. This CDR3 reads CASSFGYGGGLLSNQPQHF. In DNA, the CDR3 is TGTGCCAGCAGCTTTGGGTACGGGGGGGGGCTGTTGAGCAATCAGCCCCAGCATTTT. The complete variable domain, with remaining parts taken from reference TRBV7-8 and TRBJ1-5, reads GAGVSQSPRYKVAKRGQDVALRCDPISGHVSLFWYQQALGQGPEFLTYFQNEAQLDKSGLPSDRFFAERPEGSVSTLKIQRTQQEDSAVYLCASSFGYGGGLLSNQPQHFGDGTRLSIL.

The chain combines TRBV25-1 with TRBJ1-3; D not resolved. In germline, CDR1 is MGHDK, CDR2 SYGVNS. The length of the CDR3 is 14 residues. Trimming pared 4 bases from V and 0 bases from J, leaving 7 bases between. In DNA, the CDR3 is TGTGCCAGCAGTGCGGGGTCCTCTGGAAACACCATATATTTT. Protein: CASSAGSSGNTIYF.

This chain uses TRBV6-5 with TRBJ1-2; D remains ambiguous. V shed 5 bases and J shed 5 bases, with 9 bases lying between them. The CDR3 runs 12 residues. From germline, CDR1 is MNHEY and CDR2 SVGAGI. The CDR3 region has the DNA TGTGCCAGCAGTATCTCTCCTTATGGCTACACCTTC. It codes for CASSISPYGYTF.

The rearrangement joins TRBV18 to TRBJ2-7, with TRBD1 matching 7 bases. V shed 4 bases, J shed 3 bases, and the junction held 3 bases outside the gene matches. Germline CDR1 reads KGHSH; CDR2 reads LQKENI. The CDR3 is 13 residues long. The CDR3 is CASSLRDSYEQYF. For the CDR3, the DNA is TGTGCCAGCTCACTACGGGACAGCTACGAGCAGTACTTC.

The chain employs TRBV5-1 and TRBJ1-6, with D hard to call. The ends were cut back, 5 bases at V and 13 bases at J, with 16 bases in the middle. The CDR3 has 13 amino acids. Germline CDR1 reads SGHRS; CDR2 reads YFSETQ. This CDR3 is CASSYDGVFPLHF. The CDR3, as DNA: TGCGCCAGCAGTTACGACGGCGTATTCCCCCTCCACTTT.

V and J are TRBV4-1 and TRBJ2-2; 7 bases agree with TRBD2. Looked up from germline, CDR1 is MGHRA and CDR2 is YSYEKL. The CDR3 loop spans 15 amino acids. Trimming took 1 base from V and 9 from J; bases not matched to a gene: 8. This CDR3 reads CASSQVTSERRELFF. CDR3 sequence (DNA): TGCGCCAGCAGCCAAGTAACTAGCGAGAGGAGGGAGCTGTTTTTT.

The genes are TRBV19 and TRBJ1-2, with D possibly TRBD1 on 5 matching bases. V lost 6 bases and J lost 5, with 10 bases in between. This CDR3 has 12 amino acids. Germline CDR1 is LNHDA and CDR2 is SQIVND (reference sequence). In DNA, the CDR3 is TGTGCCAGTAGGGGACTGATTTATGGCTACACCTTC. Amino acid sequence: CASRGLIYGYTF.

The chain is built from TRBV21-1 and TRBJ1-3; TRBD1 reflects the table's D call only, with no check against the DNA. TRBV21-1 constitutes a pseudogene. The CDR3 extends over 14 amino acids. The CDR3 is CASSRTGSGNTIYF. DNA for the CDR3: TGTGCCAGCAGCAGGACAGGGTCGGGAAACACCATATATTTT.

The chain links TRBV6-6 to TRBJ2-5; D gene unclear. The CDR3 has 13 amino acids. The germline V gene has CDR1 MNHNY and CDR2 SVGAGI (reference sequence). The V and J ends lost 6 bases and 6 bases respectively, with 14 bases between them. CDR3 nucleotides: TGTGCCAGCAGCCCGGACCCAGTCAAGACCCAGTACTTC. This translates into CASSPDPVKTQYF.

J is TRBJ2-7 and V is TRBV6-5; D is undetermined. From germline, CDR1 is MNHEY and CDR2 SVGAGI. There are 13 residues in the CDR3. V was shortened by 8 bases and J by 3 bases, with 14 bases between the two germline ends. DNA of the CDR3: TGTGCCAGCTCAGGAGTGGCTCGCTACGAGCAGTACTTC. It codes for CASSGVARYEQYF.

This CDR3 is CASSRTGLHEQFF. The CDR3 region has the DNA TGTGCCAGCAGTCGGACGGGGCTGCATGAGCAGTTCTTC. The chain uses TRBV6-6 and TRBJ2-1; D may be TRBD1 or TRBD2 (5 bases each). The CDR3 extends over 13 amino acids. Germline lookup yields CDR1 MNHNY and CDR2 SVGAGI (reference sequence). V dropped 5 bases and J dropped 8 bases, with 13 bases sitting between them.

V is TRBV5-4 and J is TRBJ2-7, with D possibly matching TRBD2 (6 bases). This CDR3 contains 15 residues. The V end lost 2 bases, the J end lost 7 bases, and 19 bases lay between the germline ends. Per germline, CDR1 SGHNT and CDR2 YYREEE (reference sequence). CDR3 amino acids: CASSLSGTLSGEQYF. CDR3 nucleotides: TGTGCCAGCAGCTTATCCGGGACTCTCTCGGGAGAGCAGTACTTC.

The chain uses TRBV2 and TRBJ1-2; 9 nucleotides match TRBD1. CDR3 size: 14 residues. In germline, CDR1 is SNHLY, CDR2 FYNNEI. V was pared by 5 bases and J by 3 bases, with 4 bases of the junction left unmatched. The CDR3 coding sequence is TGTGCCAGCAGTCCAGGACAGGGGTACTATGGCTACACCTTC. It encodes CASSPGQGYYGYTF. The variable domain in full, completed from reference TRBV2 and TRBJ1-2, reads EPEVTQTPSHQVTQMGQEVILRCVPISNHLYFYWYRQILGQKVEFLVSFYNNEISEKSEIFDDQFSVERPDGSNFTLKIRSTKLEDSAMYFCASSPGQGYYGYTFGSGTRLTVV.

The CDR3 protein is CASRTGSNSPLHF. The CDR3 region has the DNA TGTGCCAGCCGGACTGGGTCTAATTCACCCCTCCACTTT. V is TRBV6-5 and J is TRBJ1-6; D not certain. The CDR3 spans 13 residues. From germline, CDR1 is MNHEY and CDR2 SVGAGI. V dropped 8 bases and J dropped 6 bases, with 11 bases sitting between them.

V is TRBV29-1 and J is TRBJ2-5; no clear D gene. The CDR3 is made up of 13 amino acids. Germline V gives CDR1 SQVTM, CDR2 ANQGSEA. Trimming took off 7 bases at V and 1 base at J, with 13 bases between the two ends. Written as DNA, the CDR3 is TGCAGCGCTACGCGGCAGATCCAAGAGACCCAGTACTTC. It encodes CSATRQIQETQYF.

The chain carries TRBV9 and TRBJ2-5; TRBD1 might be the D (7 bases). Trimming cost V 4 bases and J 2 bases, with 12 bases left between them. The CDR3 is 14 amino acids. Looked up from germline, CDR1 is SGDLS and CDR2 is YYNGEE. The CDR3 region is CASSPGGLQETQYF. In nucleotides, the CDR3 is TGTGCCAGCAGCCCAGGGGGACTTCAAGAGACCCAGTACTTC.

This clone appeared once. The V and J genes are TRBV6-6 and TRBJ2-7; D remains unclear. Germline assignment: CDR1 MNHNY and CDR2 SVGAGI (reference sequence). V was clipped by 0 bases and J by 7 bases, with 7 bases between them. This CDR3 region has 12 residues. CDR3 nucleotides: TGTGCCAGCAGTTACTCGAGTGGGGAGCAGTACTTC. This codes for CASSYSSGEQYF.

The CDR3 sequence: CASSAGLAGTGELFF. The CDR3 DNA sequence: TGTGCCAGCAGCGCGGGACTAGCGGGCACCGGGGAGCTGTTTTTT. V gene TRBV7-3 combines with J gene TRBJ2-2, with 12 nucleotides matching TRBD2. Germline V lookup: CDR1 SGHTA, CDR2 FQGTGA. The CDR3 covers 15 residues. V lost 5 bases to trimming and J lost 4 bases; unmatched junction nucleotides: 2.

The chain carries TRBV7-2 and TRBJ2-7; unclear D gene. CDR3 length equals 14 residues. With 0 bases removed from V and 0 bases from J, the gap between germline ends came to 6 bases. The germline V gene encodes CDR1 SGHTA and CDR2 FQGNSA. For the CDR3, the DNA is TGTGCCAGCAGCTTAGCAATCAGCTCCTACGAGCAGTACTTC. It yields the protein CASSLAISSYEQYF.

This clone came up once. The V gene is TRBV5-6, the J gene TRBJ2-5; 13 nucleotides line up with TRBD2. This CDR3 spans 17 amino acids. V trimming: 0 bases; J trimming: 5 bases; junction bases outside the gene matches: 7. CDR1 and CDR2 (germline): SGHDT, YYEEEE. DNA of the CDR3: TGTGCCAGCAGCTTGGCGGGACTAGCGGGGACACGGGAGACCCAGTACTTC. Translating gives CASSLAGLAGTRETQYF.

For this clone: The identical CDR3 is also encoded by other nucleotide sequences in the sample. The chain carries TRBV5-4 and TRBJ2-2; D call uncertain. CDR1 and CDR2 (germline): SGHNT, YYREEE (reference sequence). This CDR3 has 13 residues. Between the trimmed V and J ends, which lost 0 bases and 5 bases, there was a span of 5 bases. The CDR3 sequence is CASSLGGTGELFF. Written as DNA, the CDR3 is TGTGCCAGCAGCTTGGGAGGAACCGGGGAGCTGTTTTTT.

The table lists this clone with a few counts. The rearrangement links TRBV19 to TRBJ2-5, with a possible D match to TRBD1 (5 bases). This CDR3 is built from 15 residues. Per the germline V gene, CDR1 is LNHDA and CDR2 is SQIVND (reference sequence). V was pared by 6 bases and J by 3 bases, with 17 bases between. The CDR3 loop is CASRRQGYGEETQYF. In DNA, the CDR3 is TGTGCCAGTAGAAGGCAGGGCTATGGGGAAGAGACCCAGTACTTC.

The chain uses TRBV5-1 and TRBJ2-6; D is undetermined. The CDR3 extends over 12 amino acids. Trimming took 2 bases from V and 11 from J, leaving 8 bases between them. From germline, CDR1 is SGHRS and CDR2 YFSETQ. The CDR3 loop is CASSFLGHVLTF. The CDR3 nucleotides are TGCGCCAGCAGCTTCCTTGGTCACGTCCTGACTTTC.

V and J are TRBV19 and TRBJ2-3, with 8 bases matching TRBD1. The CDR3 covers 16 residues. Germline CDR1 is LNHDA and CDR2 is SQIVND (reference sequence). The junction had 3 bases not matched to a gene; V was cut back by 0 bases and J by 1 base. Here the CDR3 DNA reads TGTGCCAGTAGTATAGATACGGGACAGGGCACAGATACGCAGTATTTT. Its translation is CASSIDTGQGTDTQYF. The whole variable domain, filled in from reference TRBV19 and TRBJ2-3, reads DGGITQSPKYLFRKEGQNVTLSCEQNLNHDAMYWYRQDPGQGLRLIYYSQIVNDFQKGDIAEGYSVSREKKESFPLTVTSAQKNPTAFYLCASSIDTGQGTDTQYFGPGTRLTVL.

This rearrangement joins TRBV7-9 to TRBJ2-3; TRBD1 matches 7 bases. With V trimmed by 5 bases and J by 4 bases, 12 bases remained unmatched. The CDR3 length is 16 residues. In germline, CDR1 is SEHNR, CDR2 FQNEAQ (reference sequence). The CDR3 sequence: CASSPRVRGSPDTQYF. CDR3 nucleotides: TGTGCCAGCAGCCCCAGGGTCAGGGGGAGCCCAGATACGCAGTATTTT. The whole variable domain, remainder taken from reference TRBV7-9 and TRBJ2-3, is DTGVSQNPRHKITKRGQNVTFRCDPISEHNRLYWYRQTLGQGPEFLTYFQNEAQLEKSRLLSDRFSAERPKGSFSTLEIQRTEQGDSAMYLCASSPRVRGSPDTQYFGPGTRLTVL.

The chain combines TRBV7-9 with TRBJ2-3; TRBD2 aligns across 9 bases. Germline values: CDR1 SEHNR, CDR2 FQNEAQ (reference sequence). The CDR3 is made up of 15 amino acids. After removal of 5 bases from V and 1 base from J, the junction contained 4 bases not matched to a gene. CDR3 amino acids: CASSPRLAGTDTQYF. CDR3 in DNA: TGTGCCAGCAGCCCGAGACTAGCGGGCACAGATACGCAGTATTTT.